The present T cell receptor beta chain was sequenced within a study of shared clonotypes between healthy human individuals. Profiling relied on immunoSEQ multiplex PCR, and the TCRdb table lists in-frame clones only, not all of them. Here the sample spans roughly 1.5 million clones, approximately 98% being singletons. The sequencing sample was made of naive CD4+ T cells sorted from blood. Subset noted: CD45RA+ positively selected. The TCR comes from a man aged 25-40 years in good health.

CDR3 in DNA: TGTGCCAGCAGCCCCCGGGGGTCGCCCTACGAGCAGTACTTC. This gives the protein CASSPRGSPYEQYF. V and J are TRBV7-2 and TRBJ2-7, with D perhaps TRBD2 (6 bases). From germline, CDR1 is SGHTA and CDR2 FQGNSA. V shed 5 bases and J shed 2 bases, with 13 bases lying between them. The CDR3 runs 14 residues.